This TCR beta chain comes out of a study of CD8 T cells in ankylosing spondylitis. This clonotype was counted a few times. Its antigen is as yet unknown. Overall study findings and caveats: Disease-linked clones bore a CD8+ phenotype, appearing relatively rarely in peripheral blood. Ankylosing spondylitis blood appeared to be characterized by a TCR beta motif of 8 or 9 highly homologous variants. Several of the motif variants were reported before in synovial fluid and blood from reactive arthritis. Reportedly, disease-linked clones are significantly enriched in ankylosing spondylitis patients' matched synovial fluid.

Scientists made TCR beta libraries using quantitative 5'-RACE with molecular barcodes. TCRdb re-derived calls from the 5' RACE reads in MiXCR, one entry per CDR3 protein. This table holds under 450,000 distinct CDR3 sequences, over 15% found once. This CDR3 has 17 residues. Trimming removed 0 bases from V and 0 bases from J, with 14 bases in between. CDR1 and CDR2 (germline): SGHRS, YFSETQ. The origin of this receptor is a male donor with ankylosing spondylitis. Sequenced: blood, either unsorted or a sorted T cell fraction (not recorded which). The chain links TRBV5-1 to TRBJ2-3; D gene ambiguous. This chain's CDR3 is CASSLGRRAFSTDTQYF. The CDR3 DNA reads TGCGCCAGCAGCTTGGGACGGAGAGCCTTTAGCACAGATACGCAGTATTTT.